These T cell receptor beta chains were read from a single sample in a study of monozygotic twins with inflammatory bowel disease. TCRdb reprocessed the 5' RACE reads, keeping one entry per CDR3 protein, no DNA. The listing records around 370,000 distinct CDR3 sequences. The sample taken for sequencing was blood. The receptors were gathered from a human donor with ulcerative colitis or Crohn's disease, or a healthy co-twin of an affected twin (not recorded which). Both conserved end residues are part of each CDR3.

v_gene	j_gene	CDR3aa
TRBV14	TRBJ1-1	CASSFRGQANTEAFF
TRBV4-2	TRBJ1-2	CASSQGTGTGGPRNYGYTF
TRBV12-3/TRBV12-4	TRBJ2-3	CASNLGGFTDTQYF
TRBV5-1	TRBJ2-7	CASRTSYEQYF
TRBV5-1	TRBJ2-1	CASSLAVGVEGFF
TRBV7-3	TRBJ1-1	CASSLGFGTEVFF
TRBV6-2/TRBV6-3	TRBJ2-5	CASSSGVTQETQYF
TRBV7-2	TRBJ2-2	CASSFSSLNTGELFF
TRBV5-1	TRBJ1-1	CASSYGQENTEAFF
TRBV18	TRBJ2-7	CASSLAGNPNNYEQYF
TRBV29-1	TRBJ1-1	CSVLEGRGNTEAFF
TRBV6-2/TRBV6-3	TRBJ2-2	CASSKSETANTGELFF
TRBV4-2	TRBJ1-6	CASSPRPGTDPSPLHF
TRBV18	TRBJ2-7	CASSPRGLAGASEQYF
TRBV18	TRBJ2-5	CASSAQGGSLQETQYF
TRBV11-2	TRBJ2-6	CASSLLVSNVLTF
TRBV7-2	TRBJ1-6	CASSYRDRDNSPLHF
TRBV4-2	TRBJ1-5	CASRQDQGGNQPQHF
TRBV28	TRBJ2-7	CACSVFSTYEQYF
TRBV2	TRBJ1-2	CASKPGPEGYTF
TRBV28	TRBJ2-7	CASTPGLAGYEQYF
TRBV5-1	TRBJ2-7	CASSASGTKSSYEQYF
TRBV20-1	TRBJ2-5	CSARDPNQETQYF
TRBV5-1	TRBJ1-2	CASGDRTEYGYTF
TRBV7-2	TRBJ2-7	CASSLGQTEDYEQYF
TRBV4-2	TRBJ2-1	CASSQGEEAGEQFF
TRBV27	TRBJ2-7	CASSWAPPFLAYEQYF
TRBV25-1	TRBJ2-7	CASSEYRTSGDPYEQYF
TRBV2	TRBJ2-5	CASSGSSGGKETQYF
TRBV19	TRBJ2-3	CASTRGPSTDTQYF
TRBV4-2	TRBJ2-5	CASSQESGGAGETQYF
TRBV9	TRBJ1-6	CASSGRGTRDSPLHF
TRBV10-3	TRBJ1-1	CAIRNGSRGVNTEAFF
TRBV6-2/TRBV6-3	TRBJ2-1	CASSRYLGGTSGIWKFF
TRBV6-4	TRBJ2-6	CASSEGWASGANVLTF
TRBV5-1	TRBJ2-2	CASSLTGRPNTGELFF
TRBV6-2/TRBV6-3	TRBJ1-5	CASSADRGQPQHF
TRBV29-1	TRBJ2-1	CSVADRGSYNEQFF
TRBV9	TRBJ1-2	CASSKQELYGYTF
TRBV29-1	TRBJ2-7	CSARTPPGQGSSYEQYF
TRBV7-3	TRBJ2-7	CASSLNYGRDYEQYF